Below, 17 T cell receptor beta chains from the same sample are listed, as sequenced in a study of a mutant IDH1 vaccine in newly diagnosed glioma. Described time point: week 5, during vaccination. It was 300 ug of mutant IDH1 20-mer peptide that made up each vaccine dose, given with topical imiquimod. These receptors' antigens are unknown. The repertoire was sequenced with immunoSEQ multiplex PCR; TCRdb's copy has only in-frame clones and lacks some. The table lists about 50,000 clones, about 88% of them singletons. Sequenced material: PBMCs, taken from a glioma patient whose treatment included an IDH1 peptide vaccine. Every receptor here comes from a woman aged 45-59 years with glioma.

The chain recombines TRBV19 with TRBJ1-6; the match to TRBD1 covers 7 bases. Germline V gene sequence: CDR1 LNHDA, CDR2 SQIVND (reference sequence). The CDR3 loop spans 16 amino acids. The V segment lost 2 bases and the J segment 14 bases; nucleotides outside the gene matches: 15. Here the CDR3 reads CASSIFGGGERITLHF. Written as DNA, the CDR3 is TGTGCCAGTAGTATATTTGGAGGGGGCGAAAGGATCACCCTCCACTTT.

The chain combines TRBV15 with TRBJ2-7; 7 bases agree with TRBD2. V was pared by 0 bases and J by 7 bases, with 9 bases of the junction left unmatched. Germline-derived CDR1 and CDR2 are LNHNV and YYDKDF (reference sequence). The CDR3 covers 15 residues. The CDR3 region is CATSRDGGVGSEQYF. The CDR3 DNA reads as TGTGCCACCAGCAGAGATGGGGGGGTTGGGTCGGAGCAGTACTTC.

V and J are TRBV5-4 and TRBJ2-7; TRBD1 aligns across 8 bases. Germline lookup yields CDR1 SGHNT and CDR2 YYREEE (reference sequence). This CDR3 is built from 13 residues. Losses at the gene ends were 4 bases for V and 5 bases for J; bases not matched to a gene: 5. The chain's CDR3 is CASSGQGFDEQYF. In DNA form, the CDR3 reads TGTGCCAGCAGCGGACAGGGCTTCGACGAGCAGTACTTC.

The genes are TRBV9 and TRBJ1-6; 8 positions agree with TRBD1. The CDR3 runs 15 residues. Trimming at V came to 4 bases and at J to 7 bases, leaving 7 bases not matched to a gene. Per germline, CDR1 SGDLS and CDR2 YYNGEE. CDR3 sequence (DNA): TGTGCCAGCAGCCCCCCGACAGGGGCGAATTCACCCCTCCACTTT. Its protein is CASSPPTGANSPLHF.

The rearrangement links TRBV5-8 to TRBJ1-1; D is ambiguous. V was pared by 5 bases and J by 11 bases, with 34 bases between. CDR1 SGHTS and CDR2 YDEGEE come from the germline V gene. CDR3 size: 18 residues. CDR3 amino acids: CASSPKVLGKVFRREAFF. CDR3 in DNA: TGTGCCAGCAGTCCGAAGGTTCTCGGGAAGGTGTTTCGTCGGGAGGCTTTCTTT.

In this sample, this clone is medium-sized (0.01 to 0.1%). The chain joins TRBV5-1 to TRBJ2-1; tentatively, D is TRBD1 (5 bases). The CDR3 spans 15 residues. The V and J ends lost 1 base and 0 bases respectively, with 8 bases between them. Germline lookup yields CDR1 SGHRS and CDR2 YFSETQ. The CDR3, as DNA: TGCGCCAGCAGCTTGTTCGACAGCTCCTACAATGAGCAGTTCTTC. Amino acids: CASSLFDSSYNEQFF. The whole variable domain, filled in from reference TRBV5-1 and TRBJ2-1, reads KAGVTQTPRYLIKTRGQQVTLSCSPISGHRSVSWYQQTPGQGLQFLFEYFSETQRNKGNFPGRFSGRQFSNSRSEMNVSTLELGDSALYLCASSLFDSSYNEQFFGPGTRLTVL.

This clone showed up just once. CDR3 sequence reads: CASSYGEGAHTDTQYF. The CDR3 DNA reads as TGTGCCAGCAGTTACGGGGAAGGGGCTCACACAGATACGCAGTATTTT. This chain connects TRBV6-5 to TRBJ2-3, with a weak D call TRBD1 (5 bases). V dropped 2 bases and J dropped 2 bases, with 14 bases sitting between them. This CDR3 has 16 amino acids. Per germline, CDR1 MNHEY and CDR2 SVGAGI.

The genes are TRBV28 and TRBJ1-2, with D unclear. Trimming left V 9 bases short and J 6 bases short, with 11 bases between. Germline loops: CDR1 MDHEN, CDR2 SYDVKM. The CDR3 has 11 amino acids. The CDR3 nucleotides are TGTGCCAGGTCCAGTAAGGATGGCTACACCTTC. Translating gives CARSSKDGYTF.

The chain has TRBV30 and TRBJ2-7, with 9 positions matching TRBD1. The CDR3 sequence is 14 residues long. CDR1 is GTSNPN, CDR2 SVGIG, per germline (reference sequence). J was trimmed by 3 bases and V by 2 bases; bases with no gene match: 5. CDR3 bases: TGTGCCTGGAGTAGACAGGGGGGGAACTACGAGCAGTACTTC. This sequence encodes CAWSRQGGNYEQYF.

This sequence joins TRBV7-9 and TRBJ1-1, with D unresolved. Trimming took off 2 bases at V and 1 base at J, with 8 bases between the two ends. Germline V gene sequence: CDR1 SEHNR, CDR2 FQNEAQ (reference sequence). The CDR3 loop spans 14 amino acids. The DNA for the CDR3 is TGTGCCAGCAGCTTAAGGGTTTCGAACACTGAAGCTTTCTTT. It is translated as CASSLRVSNTEAFF.

CDR3 region: CASSEGAAYPYEQYF. CDR3 coding DNA: TGTGCCAGCAGTGAAGGGGCAGCCTACCCCTACGAGCAGTACTTC. The gene calls are TRBV6-1 and TRBJ2-7; D gene uncertain. The germline V and J ends were trimmed by 1 base and 2 bases, with 12 bases remaining between them. From germline, CDR1 is MNHNS and CDR2 SASEGT. This CDR3 is 15 amino acids long.

The V and J genes are TRBV5-4 and TRBJ2-7; D gene uncertain. Germline V lookup: CDR1 SGHNT, CDR2 YYREEE (reference sequence). V lost 2 bases to trimming and J lost 1 base, with 7 bases between them. The CDR3 runs 13 residues. The CDR3 coding sequence is TGTGCCAGCAGCTTTGGGCTTTCCTACGAGCAGTACTTC. Protein sequence: CASSFGLSYEQYF.

This clone was found a few times. This sequence joins TRBV7-3 and TRBJ2-3; 9 bases are shared with TRBD2. V gave up 4 bases and J gave up 2 bases; unmatched junction bases: 7. The CDR3 has 16 residues. Germline CDR1 is SGHTA and CDR2 is FQGTGA. In nucleotides, the CDR3 is TGTGCCAGCAGCTCAGTAGCGGGGGCCCTCACAGATACGCAGTATTTT. Translated: CASSSVAGALTDTQYF.

The chain recombines TRBV19 with TRBJ2-7; D is possibly TRBD1 (5 bases). The germline V gene has CDR1 LNHDA and CDR2 SQIVND (reference sequence). With 3 bases removed from V and 2 bases from J, the gap between germline ends came to 11 bases. The CDR3 loop spans 14 amino acids. DNA for the CDR3: TGTGCCAGTAGTATCAGGGTTAGCCCCTACGAGCAGTACTTC. Protein product: CASSIRVSPYEQYF.

V usage is TRBV25-1 and J usage is TRBJ1-5; D might be TRBD1 (6 bases). V dropped 4 bases and J dropped 4 bases, with 14 bases sitting between them. Germline V gene data show CDR1 as MGHDK and CDR2 as SYGVNS. The CDR3 spans 15 residues. CDR3 amino acids: CASSAGTWTNQPQHF. The DNA of the CDR3 is TGTGCCAGCAGTGCCGGGACATGGACGAATCAGCCCCAGCATTTT.

The chain employs TRBV25-1 and TRBJ2-7, with a possible D match to TRBD2 (5 bases). From germline, CDR1 is MGHDK and CDR2 SYGVNS. There are 13 residues in the CDR3. The V end lost 5 bases, the J end lost 2 bases, and 10 bases lay between the germline ends. The CDR3 loop is CASSRDGTYEQYF. The CDR3 region has the DNA TGTGCCAGCAGTAGAGACGGGACCTACGAGCAGTACTTC.

This chain connects TRBV25-1 to TRBJ1-4, with a weak D call TRBD1 (5 bases). Trimming left V 3 bases short and J 3 bases short, with 11 bases between. Germline V gene lookup returns CDR1 MGHDK and CDR2 SYGVNS. The CDR3 spans 15 residues. This chain's CDR3 is CASSDMGLSNEKLFF. For the CDR3, the DNA is TGTGCCAGCAGTGATATGGGGCTCTCTAATGAAAAACTGTTTTTT.